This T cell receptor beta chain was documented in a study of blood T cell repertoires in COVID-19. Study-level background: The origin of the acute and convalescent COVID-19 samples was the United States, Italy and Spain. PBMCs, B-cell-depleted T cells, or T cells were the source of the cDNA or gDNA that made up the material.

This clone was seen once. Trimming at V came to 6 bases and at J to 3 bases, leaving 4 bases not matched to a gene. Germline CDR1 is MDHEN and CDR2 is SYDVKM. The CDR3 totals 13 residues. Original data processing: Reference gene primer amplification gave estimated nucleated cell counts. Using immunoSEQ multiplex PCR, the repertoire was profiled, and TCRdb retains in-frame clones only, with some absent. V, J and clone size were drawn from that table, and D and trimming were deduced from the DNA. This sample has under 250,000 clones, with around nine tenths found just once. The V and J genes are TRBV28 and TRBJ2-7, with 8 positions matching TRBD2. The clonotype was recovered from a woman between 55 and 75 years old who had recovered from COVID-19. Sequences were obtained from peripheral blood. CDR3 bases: TGTGCCAGCAGCGGGGGGGGCCGCTACGAGCAGTACTTC. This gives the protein CASSGGGRYEQYF.